The 24 T cell receptor beta chains presented below share a single source sample, sequenced in a study of shared clonotypes between healthy human individuals. Measured with immunoSEQ multiplex PCR; TCRdb has only the in-frame clones, and not every one. The repertoire holds hundreds of thousands of clones, with approximately 79% as singletons. What was sequenced was memory CD4+ T cells sorted from blood. The subset denotes: CD45RA-negative fraction. These receptors were taken from a woman aged 25 to 39 in good health.

To note about this clone: Germline is not matched at one junction end, which may reflect a read error. V gene TRBV28 combines with J gene TRBJ2-7; TRBD2 agrees at 7 bases. The germline V gene has CDR1 MDHEN and CDR2 SYDVKM. This CDR3 has 15 residues. As DNA, the CDR3 is TGTGCCAGCAGTCCCGCCCTCTGGGAGGGCCGCGCCCCTCACTTC. Amino acid sequence: CASSPALWEGRAPHF.

V is TRBV18 and J is TRBJ2-5; maybe TRBD1 (6 bases). V was pared by 2 bases and J by 5 bases, with 9 bases between. CDR1 is KGHSH, CDR2 LQKENI, per germline. The CDR3 has 13 amino acids. The DNA of the CDR3 is TGTGCCAGCTCACCAGGGGGCGTTGAGACCCAGTACTTC. It is translated as CASSPGGVETQYF.

The chain has TRBV15 and TRBJ2-3, with unresolved D. Germline CDR1 is LNHNV and CDR2 is YYDKDF (reference sequence). CDR3 length: 15 amino acids. V gave up 4 bases and J gave up 1 base, with 12 bases separating them. The CDR3 spells CATSTRRGGTDTQYF. The CDR3 bases are TGTGCCACCAGCACCAGGAGAGGCGGCACAGATACGCAGTATTTT.

In this sample, this clone turned up a few times. This chain joins TRBV28 and TRBJ2-1, with D possibly matching TRBD2 (7 bases). Germline V gene data show CDR1 as MDHEN and CDR2 as SYDVKM. This CDR3 has 18 residues. Trimming removed 4 bases at V and 9 bases at J, with 28 bases between. CDR3 loop: CASSSPLGGALTNGEQFF. The DNA of the CDR3 is TGTGCCAGCAGTTCTCCCCTGGGGGGGGCACTAACGAACGGTGAGCAGTTCTTC.

V and J are TRBV27 and TRBJ1-2, with D perhaps matching TRBD1 (6 bases). This CDR3 comprises 12 residues. V lost 5 bases to trimming and J lost 8 bases, with 12 bases between them. The germline V gene has CDR1 MNHEY and CDR2 SMNVEV (reference sequence). CDR3 region: CASSPPGGGYTF. The CDR3 region has the DNA TGTGCCAGCAGTCCCCCCGGGGGCGGCTACACCTTC.

This chain links TRBV6-5 with TRBJ1-1; D perhaps matches TRBD1 (5 bases). Germline V gene data show CDR1 as MNHEY and CDR2 as SVGAGI. Between the trimmed V and J ends, which lost 7 bases and 6 bases, there was a span of 15 bases. CDR3 size: 13 residues. Here the CDR3 DNA reads TGTGCCAGCACCCGTGGGGGGTTGGCTGAAGCTTTCTTT. This codes for CASTRGGLAEAFF.

The chain links TRBV5-5 to TRBJ2-7, with D hard to call. The CDR3 runs to 12 residues. Between the trimmed V and J ends, which lost 0 bases and 5 bases, there was a span of 6 bases. The V gene's germline CDR1 is SGHKS and CDR2 YYEKEE (reference sequence). CDR3 DNA: TGTGCCAGCAGCTTGGAGTTCGACGAGCAGTACTTC. The encoded protein is CASSLEFDEQYF.

The chain uses TRBV6-5 and TRBJ1-2, with D maybe TRBD1 (6 bases). The CDR3 contains 14 residues. The V and J ends lost 5 bases and 5 bases respectively, with 15 bases between them. CDR1 and CDR2 (germline): MNHEY, SVGAGI. The CDR3 here is CASSKQGSWYGYTF. CDR3 bases: TGTGCCAGCAGTAAACAGGGATCGTGGTATGGCTACACCTTC.

The CDR3 reads CSVESERAYEQYF. The CDR3, as DNA: TGCAGCGTTGAGTCAGAAAGGGCCTACGAGCAGTACTTC. This chain links TRBV29-1 with TRBJ2-7; D uncertain. Trimming stripped 3 bases from V and 2 bases from J, with 11 bases between. Looked up from germline, CDR1 is SQVTM and CDR2 is ANQGSEA. The CDR3 extends over 13 amino acids.

This clone occurred once. The V call is TRBV6-6, the J call TRBJ2-3; D might be TRBD1 (6 bases). CDR3 length: 14 residues. Between the trimmed V and J ends, which lost 6 bases and 3 bases, there was a span of 13 bases. Germline CDR1 reads MNHNY; CDR2 reads SVGAGI (reference sequence). The CDR3 here is CASRRDTPTDTQYF. CDR3 DNA: TGTGCCAGCAGGAGGGACACTCCAACAGATACGCAGTATTTT.

This chain links TRBV9 with TRBJ2-5; 13 bases align to TRBD2. Germline CDR1 reads SGDLS; CDR2 reads YYNGEE. V dropped 4 bases and J dropped 5; count of bases not matched to a gene: 11. This CDR3 is 17 amino acids long. CDR3 region: CASSRQGLAGVGETQYF. The CDR3 nucleotides are TGTGCCAGCAGCAGACAAGGACTAGCGGGAGTAGGGGAGACCCAGTACTTC.

The chain combines TRBV5-1 with TRBJ2-3; tentatively, D is TRBD1 (7 bases). The CDR3 is 14 amino acids. CDR1 SGHRS and CDR2 YFSETQ come from the germline V gene. Trimming left V 4 bases short and J 11 bases short, with 20 bases between. The CDR3: CASSPGGPQPGQYF. Written as DNA, the CDR3 is TGCGCCAGCAGCCCAGGGGGGCCCCAACCCGGGCAGTATTTT.

This clone has only a few counts. The chain carries TRBV6-5 and TRBJ1-4; 9 bases align to TRBD1. This CDR3 spans 15 amino acids. The junction had 11 bases not matched to a gene; V was cut back by 6 bases and J by 9 bases. CDR1 and CDR2 from the germline V gene are MNHEY and SVGAGI. The chain's CDR3 is CASSPPGTGTKKLFF. Written as DNA, the CDR3 is TGTGCCAGCAGCCCGCCTGGGACAGGGACCAAAAAACTGTTTTTT.

For this clone: Other nucleotide sequences in the sample specify the same CDR3. This sequence joins TRBV18 and TRBJ2-7; 10 positions agree with TRBD1. Germline V gene sequence: CDR1 KGHSH, CDR2 LQKENI. This CDR3 has 14 residues. Trimming removed 3 bases from V and 4 bases from J; junction bases left unmatched: 3. CDR3 bases: TGTGCCAGCTCACCCCGGACAGGGGGGTACGAGCAGTACTTC. Residues: CASSPRTGGYEQYF.

The table lists this clone with a count of one. This chain uses TRBV4-1 with TRBJ1-4, with D possibly TRBD1 on 5 matching bases. The CDR3 covers 17 residues. Germline V gene data show CDR1 as MGHRA and CDR2 as YSYEKL. V dropped 1 base and J dropped 6 bases, with 18 bases sitting between them. DNA of the CDR3: TGCGCCAGCAGCCAAGGACAGTCTAAGGAACTTTATGAAAAACTGTTTTTT. As protein: CASSQGQSKELYEKLFF.

This clone occurred a few times. The gene calls are TRBV19 and TRBJ1-2; TRBD1 is a possible D gene (5 bases). V was pared by 0 bases and J by 0 bases, with 14 bases between. The CDR3 runs to 17 residues. Germline lookup yields CDR1 LNHDA and CDR2 SQIVND (reference sequence). Here the CDR3 DNA reads TGTGCCAGTAGTATAGAGGCAACTGGGGGAGCTAACTATGGCTACACCTTC. Residues: CASSIEATGGANYGYTF.

The CDR3 is CASSLSLAGRDTQYF. DNA of the CDR3: TGTGCCAGCAGTTTAAGTCTAGCGGGACGAGATACGCAGTATTTT. The genes are TRBV28 and TRBJ2-3; 9 nucleotides align to TRBD2. The junction had 5 bases not matched to a gene; V was cut back by 2 bases and J by 5 bases. This CDR3 comprises 15 residues. Germline V gene data show CDR1 as MDHEN and CDR2 as SYDVKM. Full variable domain (rest looked up from reference TRBV28 and TRBJ2-3): DVKVTQSSRYLVKRTGEKVFLECVQDMDHENMFWYRQDPGLGLRLIYFSYDVKMKEKGDIPEGYSVSREKKERFSLILESASTNQTSMYLCASSLSLAGRDTQYFGPGTRLTVL.

This CDR3 reads CASSPPEAGVDGANVLTF. The CDR3 DNA follows: TGTGCCAGCAGCCCCCCGGAGGCAGGGGTTGACGGGGCCAACGTCCTGACTTTC. This chain links TRBV9 with TRBJ2-6; tentative D call: TRBD1 (6 bases). Germline-derived CDR1 and CDR2 are SGDLS and YYNGEE. The CDR3 runs to 18 residues. V shed 4 bases and J shed 4 bases, with 21 bases lying between them.

The chain joins TRBV2 to TRBJ2-7; D remains unclear. V shed 1 base and J shed 4 bases, with 17 bases lying between them. The CDR3 length is 16 residues. Germline V gene data show CDR1 as SNHLY and CDR2 as FYNNEI. The CDR3 nucleotides read TGTGCCAGCAGTGAAGACAGCTCGTTTGGGCTGTACGAGCAGTACTTC. Translated: CASSEDSSFGLYEQYF.

CDR3 loop: CASSINLGNTIYF. The CDR3 coding sequence is TGTGCCAGTAGTATCAATCTCGGAAACACCATATATTTT. The chain carries TRBV19 and TRBJ1-3; no firm D call. The germline V gene encodes CDR1 LNHDA and CDR2 SQIVND (reference sequence). V shed 3 bases and J shed 4 bases, with 7 bases lying between them. The CDR3 is made up of 13 amino acids.

Remarks on this clone: The DNA is omitted, as the CDR3 cannot be located on it reliably, and the CDR3 follows TCRdb's listing. The chain uses TRBV6-5 and TRBJ2-7; TRBD2, as called in the table, went unchecked against the DNA. With termini counted, the CDR3 has 14 amino acids. Germline V lookup: CDR1 MNHEY, CDR2 SVGAGI. The CDR3 loop reads CASSYSWGDGIEYF.

The chain is built from TRBV6-1 and TRBJ1-4; a weak D match, TRBD1 (6 bases). V lost 3 bases and J lost 5, with 10 bases in between. Germline CDR1 reads MNHNS; CDR2 reads SASEGT. The CDR3 is 14 amino acids. As DNA, the CDR3 is TGTGCCAGCAGTGAGGACAGTTTAAATGAAAAACTGTTTTTT. It codes for CASSEDSLNEKLFF.

CDR3: CAWSSSGREQFF. The CDR3 DNA reads as TGTGCCTGGAGTTCGAGCGGGAGAGAGCAGTTCTTC. The chain recombines TRBV30 with TRBJ2-1, with 8 bases fitting TRBD2. Germline CDR1 reads GTSNPN; CDR2 reads SVGIG (reference sequence). There are 12 residues in the CDR3. V lost 2 bases, J lost 10 bases, and 4 bases stayed unmatched.

As concerns this clone: A single base separates this from a much larger clone, so it may be a read error. V gene TRBV19 combines with J gene TRBJ2-1; 7 nucleotides agree with TRBD1. Losses at the gene ends were 1 base for V and 4 bases for J; bases not matched to a gene: 16. Germline CDR1 reads LNHDA; CDR2 reads SQIVND (reference sequence). CDR3 length: 19 residues. DNA of the CDR3: TGTGCCAGTAGTATAGCCACCCCTTTTCCGGACAGGTCATACAATGAGCAGTTCTTC. It is translated as CASSIATPFPDRSYNEQFF.